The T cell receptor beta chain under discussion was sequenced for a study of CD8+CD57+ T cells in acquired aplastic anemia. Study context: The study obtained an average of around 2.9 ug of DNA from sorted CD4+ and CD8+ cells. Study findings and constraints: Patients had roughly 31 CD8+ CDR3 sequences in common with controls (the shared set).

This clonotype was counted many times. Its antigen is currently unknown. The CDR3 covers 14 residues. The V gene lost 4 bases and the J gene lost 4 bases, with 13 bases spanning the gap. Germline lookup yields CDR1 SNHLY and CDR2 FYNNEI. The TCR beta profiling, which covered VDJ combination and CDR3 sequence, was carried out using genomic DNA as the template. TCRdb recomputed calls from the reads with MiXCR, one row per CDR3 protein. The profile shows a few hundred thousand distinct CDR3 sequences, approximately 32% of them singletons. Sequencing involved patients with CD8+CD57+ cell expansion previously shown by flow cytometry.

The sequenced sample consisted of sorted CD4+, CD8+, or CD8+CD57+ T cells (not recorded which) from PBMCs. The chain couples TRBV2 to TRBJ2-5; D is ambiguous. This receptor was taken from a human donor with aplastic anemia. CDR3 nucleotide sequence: TGTGCCAGCAGTGTGGTGTTAGGCCGAGAGACCCAGTACTTC. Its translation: CASSVVLGRETQYF.